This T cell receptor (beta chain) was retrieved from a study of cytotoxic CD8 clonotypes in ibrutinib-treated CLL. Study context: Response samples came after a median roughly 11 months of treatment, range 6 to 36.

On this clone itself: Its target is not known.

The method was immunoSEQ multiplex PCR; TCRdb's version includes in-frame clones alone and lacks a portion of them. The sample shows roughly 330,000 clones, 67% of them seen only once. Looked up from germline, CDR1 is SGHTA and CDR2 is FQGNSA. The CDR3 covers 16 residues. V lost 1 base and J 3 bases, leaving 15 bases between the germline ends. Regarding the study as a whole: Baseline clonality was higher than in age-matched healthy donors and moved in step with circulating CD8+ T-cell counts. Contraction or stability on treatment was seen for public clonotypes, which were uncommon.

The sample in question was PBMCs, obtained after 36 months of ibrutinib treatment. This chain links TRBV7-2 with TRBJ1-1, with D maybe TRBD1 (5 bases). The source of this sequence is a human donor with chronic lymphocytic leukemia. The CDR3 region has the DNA TGTGCCAGCAGCTTAGTACGGGGGTTTGATCACACTGAAGCTTTCTTT. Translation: CASSLVRGFDHTEAFF.